This section outlines one T cell receptor (beta chain) sequence together with its context. These data originate in a study of blood T cell repertoires in COVID-19. At the level of the study: The United States, Italy and Spain provided the acute and convalescent COVID-19 samples.

TCRdb keeps only in-frame clones here, not all; method: immunoSEQ multiplex PCR. In the table there are approximately 150,000 clones, over 80% of which are singletons. This CDR3 spans 14 amino acids. Trimming took off 2 bases at V and 4 bases at J, with 12 bases between the two ends. Per germline, CDR1 SGHDT and CDR2 YYEEEE. The origin of this receptor is a man aged 65 to 85 who had recovered from COVID-19. The J gene is TRBJ1-2, the V gene TRBV5-6; D might be TRBD1 (5 bases). Material: peripheral blood. The CDR3 DNA reads as TGTGCCAGCAGCTTATCGGTAGGGGCCTATGGCTACACCTTC. Its protein is CASSLSVGAYGYTF.